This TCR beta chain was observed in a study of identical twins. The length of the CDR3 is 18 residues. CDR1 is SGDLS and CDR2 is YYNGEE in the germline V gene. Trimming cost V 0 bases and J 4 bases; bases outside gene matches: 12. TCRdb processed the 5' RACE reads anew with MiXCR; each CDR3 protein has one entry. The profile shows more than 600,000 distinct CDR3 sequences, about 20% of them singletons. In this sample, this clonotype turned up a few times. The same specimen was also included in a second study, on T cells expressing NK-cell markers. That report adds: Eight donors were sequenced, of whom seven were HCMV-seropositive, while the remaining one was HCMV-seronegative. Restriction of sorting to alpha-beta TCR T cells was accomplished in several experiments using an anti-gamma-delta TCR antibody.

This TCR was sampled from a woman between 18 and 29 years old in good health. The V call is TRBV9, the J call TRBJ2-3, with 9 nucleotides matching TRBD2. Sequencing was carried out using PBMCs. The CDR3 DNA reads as TGTGCCAGCAGCGTAGGCGTTAAGGCGGGGGGGCCCCCAGATACGCAGTATTTT. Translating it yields CASSVGVKAGGPPDTQYF.